Shown below are 19 T cell receptor beta chains from a single sample sequenced in a study of blood T cells in healthy people across ages. Primed by a sample-barcoded 5' primer and a J-beta primer mix, a second PCR proceeded for 7 to 11 cycles. TCRdb independently ran MiXCR on the 5' RACE reads; one entry per CDR3 protein. Of hundreds of thousands of distinct CDR3 sequences detected, roughly 25% appear once; the ten largest clones hold 3%. These data were also reused for a study on T cells of mothers and their children.

Material: blood. The receptors here all came from a boy aged 5-17 years in good health.

This clonotype has just a few counts. The chain combines TRBV7-9 with TRBJ1-2, with no clear D. V lost 1 base and J 8 bases, leaving 14 bases between the germline ends. CDR1 and CDR2 from the germline V gene are SEHNR and FQNEAQ (reference sequence). The CDR3 runs 14 residues. Here the CDR3 reads CASSLEVRGTGYTF. CDR3 nucleotide sequence: TGTGCCAGCAGCTTAGAAGTTCGGGGTACCGGCTACACCTTC.

This clonotype was found a few times. The chain uses TRBV5-1 and TRBJ1-1; TRBD1 might be the D (6 bases). The germline V gene encodes CDR1 SGHRS and CDR2 YFSETQ. V was shortened by 5 bases and J by 1 base, with 12 bases between the two germline ends. This CDR3 region has 14 residues. CDR3 sequence (DNA): TGCGCCAGCAGTTCAGGGGAGTGGAACACTGAAGCTTTCTTT. It translates to CASSSGEWNTEAFF.

There are a few counts of this clonotype. The chain recombines TRBV9 with TRBJ1-1; D is unclear. The V end was cut by 4 bases, the J end by 1 base, with 14 bases between. CDR1 and CDR2 (germline): SGDLS, YYNGEE. The length of the CDR3 is 15 residues. CDR3 DNA sequence: TGTGCCAGCAGCCCCAGTCGTTGGCCGAACACTGAAGCTTTCTTT. Amino acids: CASSPSRWPNTEAFF.

This chain joins TRBV4-1 and TRBJ1-1; no reliable D call. CDR1 is MGHRA, CDR2 YSYEKL, per germline. V was pared by 1 base and J by 10 bases, with 13 bases between. This CDR3 comprises 13 residues. The CDR3 nucleotides are TGCGCCAGCAGCCAAGTCGGGTCCCTGGGAGCTTTCTTT. This gives the protein CASSQVGSLGAFF.

In this sample, this clonotype turned up a few times. An end of the junction differs from the germline gene, which may be a read error. V is TRBV6-6 and J is TRBJ1-5; 7 bases align to TRBD1. Germline-derived CDR1 and CDR2 are MNHNY and SVGAGI (reference sequence). The CDR3 runs to 14 residues. This CDR3 reads CAGSRQGRLQPQHF. CDR3 coding DNA: TGTGCCGGCAGCCGACAGGGCAGGTTACAGCCCCAGCATTTT.

This clonotype was picked up a small number of times. This sequence joins TRBV27 and TRBJ1-5; 7 nucleotides align to TRBD1. Germline V CDR1 and CDR2: MNHEY, SMNVEV (reference sequence). Germline trimming cut 5 bases from V and 6 bases from J; bases unmatched to any gene: 13. The CDR3 is 16 residues long. The CDR3 DNA sequence: TGTGCCAGCAGTCAAACAGGGGATCACCCTGGTCAGCCCCAGCATTTT. It specifies CASSQTGDHPGQPQHF.

J is TRBJ2-7 and V is TRBV11-2; D perhaps matches TRBD1 (8 bases). The CDR3 runs 15 residues. Germline assignment: CDR1 SGHAT and CDR2 FQNNGV. Trimming removed 4 bases from V and 4 bases from J, with 17 bases in between. For the CDR3, the DNA is TGTGCCAGCAGCTCCTTTGACAGGGGAGGGTACGAGCAGTACTTC. This gives the protein CASSSFDRGGYEQYF.

The chain is built from TRBV2 and TRBJ2-4, with 9 bases that match TRBD1. The CDR3 consists of 18 residues. Germline loops: CDR1 SNHLY, CDR2 FYNNEI. V lost 6 bases, J lost 0 bases, and 12 bases stayed unmatched. The CDR3 spells CASSFRGQGVLAKNIQYF. The CDR3 DNA follows: TGTGCCAGCAGCTTCCGGGGACAGGGTGTACTAGCCAAAAACATTCAGTACTTC. Full variable domain (rest looked up from reference TRBV2 and TRBJ2-4): EPEVTQTPSHQVTQMGQEVILRCVPISNHLYFYWYRQILGQKVEFLVSFYNNEISEKSEIFDDQFSVERPDGSNFTLKIRSTKLEDSAMYFCASSFRGQGVLAKNIQYFGAGTRLSVL.

This clonotype was counted only a few times. The J gene is TRBJ1-4, the V gene TRBV20-1; TRBD1 matches at 7 bases. Germline V gene data show CDR1 as DFQATT and CDR2 as SNEGSKA (reference sequence). J gave up 2 bases and V 6 bases, and 3 bases lay outside the gene matches. CDR3 length: 13 residues. The CDR3 nucleotides read TGCAGTGCCATACAGGGGACTAATGAAAAACTGTTTTTT. Its protein product is CSAIQGTNEKLFF.

This chain uses TRBV5-6 with TRBJ2-1, with 15 bases aligning to TRBD2. The DNA end favors TRBJ2-5, so the J call may be wrong. The CDR3 is made up of 14 amino acids. The germline V gene has CDR1 SGHDT and CDR2 YYEEEE. CDR3 DNA sequence: TGTGCCAGCAGCCGGACTAGCGGGGGGGTGGACCAGTACTTC. Translation: CASSRTSGGVDQYF.

This clonotype came up a few times. This sequence joins TRBV6-5 and TRBJ1-1; D not resolved. The V end lost 6 bases, the J end lost 0 bases, and 17 bases lay between the germline ends. Germline V CDR1 and CDR2: MNHEY, SVGAGI. This CDR3 has 16 residues. The CDR3 DNA reads TGTGCCAGCAGCCCCCGTCTGTCCGTTCTGAACACTGAAGCTTTCTTT. This codes for CASSPRLSVLNTEAFF.

The chain employs TRBV6-2 or TRBV6-3 and TRBJ2-5; 14 bases map to TRBD2. CDR1 and CDR2 from the germline V gene are MNHEY and SVGEGT. V was pared by 6 bases and J by 5 bases, with 8 bases of the junction left unmatched. The CDR3 totals 16 residues. This chain's CDR3 is CASSRPGLAGEETQYF. CDR3 sequence (DNA): TGTGCCAGCAGCCGGCCGGGACTAGCGGGAGAGGAGACCCAGTACTTC.

The chain carries TRBV30 and TRBJ1-4; a possible D gene is TRBD1 (6 bases). V was shortened by 0 bases and J by 10 bases, with 18 bases between the two germline ends. Germline CDR1 GTSNPN, CDR2 SVGIG (reference sequence). The CDR3 loop spans 15 amino acids. CDR3 nucleotides: TGTGCCTGGAGTGTACTGGGAAGAGTAGGGGGAAAACTGTTTTTT. Protein: CAWSVLGRVGGKLFF.

This clonotype was counted only a few times. The genes are TRBV10-3 and TRBJ2-5; either TRBD1 or TRBD2 may fit D (6 bases each). Trimming took 0 bases from V and 5 from J, leaving 10 bases between them. Looked up from germline, CDR1 is ENHRY and CDR2 is SYGVKD. This CDR3 comprises 14 residues. The CDR3, as DNA: TGTGCCATCAGTGAGTCTACAGGGAGGGAGACCCAGTACTTC. Translated, it gives CAISESTGRETQYF.

The chain combines TRBV6-1 with TRBJ2-7; D unclear. V shed 6 bases and J shed 3 bases, with 12 bases lying between them. CDR1 is MNHNS, CDR2 SASEGT, per germline. This CDR3 region has 13 residues. The CDR3 region is CASSQLLHYEQYF. CDR3 sequence (DNA): TGTGCCAGCAGCCAACTACTTCACTACGAGCAGTACTTC.

This clonotype was picked up a small number of times. V usage is TRBV6-5 and J usage is TRBJ1-2, with 12 positions matching TRBD1. The CDR3 sequence is 15 residues long. Germline CDR1 MNHEY, CDR2 SVGAGI. V gave up 7 bases and J gave up 8 bases; unmatched junction bases: 11. The CDR3 protein is CASKGMGQGARGYTF. In DNA, the CDR3 is TGTGCCAGCAAGGGTATGGGACAGGGGGCACGAGGCTACACCTTC.

The chain uses TRBV6-1 and TRBJ1-2; D possibly corresponds to TRBD1 (5 bases). V dropped 3 bases and J dropped 4 bases, with 15 bases sitting between them. This CDR3 region has 15 residues. Germline V gene sequence: CDR1 MNHNS, CDR2 SASEGT. The CDR3 DNA follows: TGTGCCAGCAGTGATCCCGGGACGGGTAGCTATGGCTACACCTTC. It yields the protein CASSDPGTGSYGYTF.

The rearrangement uses TRBV20-1 and TRBJ2-3, with 9 bases lining up with TRBD2. J was trimmed by 2 bases and V by 1 base; bases with no gene match: 1. CDR1 is DFQATT, CDR2 SNEGSKA, per germline (reference sequence). The CDR3 contains 14 residues. CDR3 DNA: TGCAGTGCTAGAGGACTAGCGGTCACAGATACGCAGTATTTT. Encoded protein: CSARGLAVTDTQYF.

This clonotype came up a few times. The chain is built from TRBV15 and TRBJ1-2; D is uncertain. CDR3 length: 14 residues. V gave up 1 base and J gave up 4 bases, with 10 bases separating them. Germline assignment: CDR1 LNHNV and CDR2 YYDKDF (reference sequence). The DNA of the CDR3 is TGTGCCACCAGCAGAGGTGGTTGGGGCTATGGCTACACCTTC. Translating it yields CATSRGGWGYGYTF.